This entry lists 14 T cell receptor beta chains sequenced from one sample in a study of T cell clonotyping in hematopoietic cell transplantation. The repertoire was sequenced with immunoSEQ multiplex PCR; TCRdb's copy has only in-frame clones and lacks some. The sample lists about 9,400 clones, 75% to 80% seen once, with around 17% in the top ten. Source: PBMCs, taken 180 days after allogeneic stem cell transplant. These receptor sequences come from a male patient aged 40-55 years who had an allogeneic stem cell transplant from a related donor, so the T cells may come from the graft donor. Some clones in this sample may be carry-over from other donors' samples.

This clone has just a few counts. The chain carries TRBV27 and TRBJ1-5, with D possibly matching TRBD1 (5 bases). The length of the CDR3 is 17 residues. The V gene's germline CDR1 is MNHEY and CDR2 SMNVEV (reference sequence). V was trimmed by 0 bases and J by 0 bases, leaving 12 bases between them. CDR3 in amino acids: CASSLSAGEYSNQPQHF. Here the CDR3 DNA reads TGTGCCAGCAGTTTATCCGCGGGGGAATATAGCAATCAGCCCCAGCATTTT.

This clone has just one count. This rearrangement joins TRBV4-2 to TRBJ2-7; D might be TRBD2 (7 bases). V dropped 1 base and J dropped 1 base, with 11 bases sitting between them. CDR3 length: 15 amino acids. The germline CDR1 and CDR2 sequences are LGHNA and YNFKEQ. CDR3 coding DNA: TGTGCCAGCAGCCAAGGAGAGGGGGGGTCCTACGAGCAGTACTTC. Protein product: CASSQGEGGSYEQYF.

The V call is TRBV9, the J call TRBJ2-2; tentative D call: TRBD2 (6 bases). Germline CDR1 reads SGDLS; CDR2 reads YYNGEE. V was pared by 0 bases and J by 7 bases, with 13 bases between. The CDR3 contains 15 residues. CDR3 coding DNA: TGTGCCAGCAGCGTAGATACCGGGGGAGTCGGGGAGCTGTTTTTT. This sequence encodes CASSVDTGGVGELFF.

The chain has TRBV7-2 and TRBJ1-4; tentative D call: TRBD1 (5 bases). In germline, CDR1 is SGHTA, CDR2 FQGNSA. The CDR3 extends over 14 amino acids. Trimming removed 4 bases at V and 1 base at J, with 7 bases between. The CDR3 region is CASSSGGTNEKLFF. The CDR3, as DNA: TGTGCCAGCAGCTCGGGGGGAACTAATGAAAAACTGTTTTTT.

J is TRBJ2-1 and V is TRBV7-2, with D perhaps matching TRBD1 (6 bases). The germline V gene encodes CDR1 SGHTA and CDR2 FQGNSA. The CDR3 extends over 19 amino acids. V dropped 4 bases and J dropped 7 bases, with 29 bases sitting between them. CDR3 bases: TGTGCCAGCAGCTACAACCTTATGACAGGCGGTCCGATTGGGAATGAGCAGTTCTTC. Translated, it gives CASSYNLMTGGPIGNEQFF.

The chain links TRBV28 to TRBJ2-3, with D tentatively TRBD2 (6 bases). Trimming pared 6 bases from V and 2 bases from J, leaving 12 bases between. The CDR3 covers 14 residues. Germline lookup yields CDR1 MDHEN and CDR2 SYDVKM. The CDR3 DNA is TGTGCCAGCAGCCGGGACTCCTTCACAGATACGCAGTATTTT. As protein: CASSRDSFTDTQYF.

This sequence joins TRBV28 and TRBJ1-6; D uncertain. The CDR3 runs 15 residues. Germline loops: CDR1 MDHEN, CDR2 SYDVKM. Trimming pared 2 bases from V and 13 bases from J, leaving 18 bases between. CDR3 in DNA: TGTGCCAGCAGTTTAGTTGTAGGCGCCACGGGGCCCCTCCACTTT. Protein product: CASSLVVGATGPLHF.

This chain links TRBV10-3 with TRBJ2-7, with D perhaps matching TRBD1 (6 bases). CDR1 is ENHRY, CDR2 SYGVKD, per germline. CDR3 size: 12 residues. The V gene lost 4 bases and the J gene lost 3 bases, with 7 bases spanning the gap. The DNA of the CDR3 is TGTGCCATCAGTGTCAGGGGCTACGAGCAGTACTTC. It translates to CAISVRGYEQYF.

J is TRBJ2-2 and V is TRBV7-6, with unresolved D. Trimming took 3 bases from V and 4 from J, leaving 6 bases between them. Per the germline V gene, CDR1 is SGHVS and CDR2 is FNYEAQ. The CDR3 extends over 13 amino acids. CDR3 sequence: CASSFQLTGELFF. The DNA for the CDR3 is TGTGCCAGCAGCTTCCAGCTCACCGGGGAGCTGTTTTTT.

This clone was counted between two and nine times. The rearrangement uses TRBV7-2 and TRBJ1-3; D remains unclear. The germline gives CDR1 SGHTA, CDR2 FQGNSA. The CDR3 extends over 15 amino acids. V gave up 1 base and J gave up 0 bases, with 7 bases separating them. CDR3 DNA sequence: TGTGCCAGCAGCTTAGGCGTCCGCTCTGGAAACACCATATATTTT. This sequence encodes CASSLGVRSGNTIYF.

The chain employs TRBV19 and TRBJ2-3; D call uncertain. This CDR3 contains 12 residues. Germline CDR1 reads LNHDA; CDR2 reads SQIVND (reference sequence). V was cut by 6 bases and J by 9 bases, with 13 bases left in between. CDR3 DNA sequence: TGTGCCAGTAGCATTTGGGATGGCACGCAGTATTTT. Translation: CASSIWDGTQYF. The full variable domain, completed using reference TRBV19 and TRBJ2-3, is DGGITQSPKYLFRKEGQNVTLSCEQNLNHDAMYWYRQDPGQGLRLIYYSQIVNDFQKGDIAEGYSVSREKKESFPLTVTSAQKNPTAFYLCASSIWDGTQYFGPGTRLTVL.

The chain joins TRBV27 to TRBJ1-2; tentative D call: TRBD1 (6 bases). Germline CDR1 MNHEY, CDR2 SMNVEV (reference sequence). The V end lost 2 bases, the J end lost 2 bases, and 6 bases lay between the germline ends. The CDR3 length is 13 residues. The CDR3 nucleotides read TGTGCCAGCAGTTTAAGGGGGAACTATGGCTACACCTTC. As protein: CASSLRGNYGYTF.

The chain combines TRBV7-9 with TRBJ2-5, with 9 positions matching TRBD2. Germline V gives CDR1 SEHNR, CDR2 FQNEAQ (reference sequence). There are 18 residues in the CDR3. The V gene end was trimmed by 5 bases and the J gene end by 4 bases; junction bases not matched to a gene: 17. The chain's CDR3 is CASSITSGMAGGLETQYF. Here the CDR3 DNA reads TGTGCCAGCAGCATAACGTCGGGGATGGCGGGGGGGCTAGAGACCCAGTACTTC.

V and J are TRBV14 and TRBJ2-2; perhaps TRBD1 as D (5 bases). The CDR3 is 14 residues long. Germline lookup yields CDR1 SGHDN and CDR2 FVKESK. V lost 3 bases and J 3 bases, leaving 8 bases between the germline ends. The CDR3: CASSQGRYTGELFF. DNA of the CDR3: TGTGCCAGCAGCCAGGGGCGATACACCGGGGAGCTGTTTTTT.